Listed below are T cell receptor beta chains from one sample, sequenced in a study of beta chain features in type 1 diabetes. TCRdb's copy holds only in-frame clones and misses some; the assay was immunoSEQ multiplex PCR. The top ten clones hold under 0.04% of a sample with roughly 370,000 clones, approximately 15% of them seen once. Sequencing used naive CD4+ T cells from blood. The receptors come from a man aged 30 to 39 in good health. CDR3s include the opening cysteine and the closing phenylalanine or tryptophan. The order of the fields is CDR3 protein, CDR3 DNA, J gene, D gene, V gene, clone size. The D gene is left open where the match is weak. Size is stated for part of the rows, as once, few or many counts, or as a class when the clone is expanded.

CASSGAGGRETQYF	TGTGCCAGCAGTGGAGCGGGGGGACGAGAGACCCAGTACTTC	TRBJ2-5	TRBD2	TRBV2	few
CASTATGRGIPEAFF	TGTGCCAGCACCGCCACGGGGAGGGGCATACCTGAAGCTTTCTTT	TRBJ1-1	-	TRBV25-1	few
CSVDPTGALSYGYTF	TGCAGCGTTGACCCCACAGGGGCCCTAAGCTATGGCTACACCTTC	TRBJ1-2	TRBD1	TRBV29-1	few
CASSSDIPSPLHF	TGTGCCAGCAGTTCTGACATCCCCTCACCCCTCCACTTT	TRBJ1-6	-	TRBV2	-
CASSQGGVGTDTQYF	TGCGCCAGCAGCCAGGGGGGAGTCGGCACAGATACGCAGTATTTT	TRBJ2-3	-	TRBV4-3	few
CASSPGTVGSPLHF	TGTGCCAGCAGCCCTGGGACAGTCGGTTCACCCCTCCACTTT	TRBJ1-6	TRBD1	TRBV7-2	once
CASSLLGDTSGGANVLTF	TGTGCCAGCAGCTTACTCGGGGACACGTCCGGAGGGGCCAACGTCCTGACTTTC	TRBJ2-6	-	TRBV7-6	few
CASSPRGPENTGELFF	TGTGCCAGCAGCCCACGGGGTCCAGAGAACACCGGGGAGCTGTTTTTT	TRBJ2-2	-	TRBV5-4	few
CASSLYRGQPQHF	TGTGCCAGCAGCTTATACAGGGGGCAGCCCCAGCATTTT	TRBJ1-5	TRBD1	TRBV13	few
CASSSVGSYGYTF	TGTGCCAGCAGCTCGGTAGGGTCCTATGGCTACACCTTC	TRBJ1-2	-	TRBV27	-
CASTAGGEQYF	TGTGCCAGCACCGCGGGGGGCGAGCAGTACTTC	TRBJ2-7	TRBD2	TRBV6-5	-
CASSLNALLNTEAFF	TGTGCCAGCAGCCTAAACGCCCTACTGAACACTGAAGCTTTCTTT	TRBJ1-1	-	TRBV5-6	-
CASSTQRETQYF	TGTGCCAGTAGTACTCAGCGGGAGACCCAGTACTTC	TRBJ2-5	-	TRBV19	few
CASSGRQGEETQYF	TGTGCCAGCAGCGGCCGACAGGGTGAAGAGACCCAGTACTTC	TRBJ2-5	TRBD1	TRBV9	few
CASSLGTSGRSTQYF	TGTGCCAGCAGCCTCGGGACTAGCGGGAGAAGTACGCAGTATTTT	TRBJ2-3	TRBD2	TRBV7-3	few
CASSFPDENIQYF	TGTGCCAGCAGCTTCCCTGACGAGAACATTCAGTACTTC	TRBJ2-4	-	TRBV5-4	few
CASSLLAGENEQFF	TGTGCCAGCAGCTTGTTGGCGGGCGAGAATGAGCAGTTCTTC	TRBJ2-1	-	TRBV5-4	-
CASSLVVRDTQYF	TGTGCCAGCAGCTTAGTGGTCCGCGATACGCAGTATTTT	TRBJ2-3	-	TRBV7-2	few
CSVGLAGNTGELFF	TGCAGCGTTGGGCTAGCGGGGAACACCGGGGAGCTGTTTTTT	TRBJ2-2	TRBD2	TRBV29-1	-
CASRTGTEYGYTF	TGTGCCAGCAGAACCGGGACAGAATATGGCTACACCTTC	TRBJ1-2	TRBD1	TRBV7-2	few
CASSQEVTMNTEAFF	TGTGCCAGCAGCCAAGAGGTCACCATGAACACTGAAGCTTTCTTT	TRBJ1-1	-	TRBV4-2	few
CASSPGRGNQPQHF	TGTGCCAGCAGCCCCGGACGGGGCAATCAGCCCCAGCATTTT	TRBJ1-5	-	TRBV2	few
CASSVVGYNEQFF	TGTGCCAGCAGCGTAGTGGGATACAATGAGCAGTTCTTC	TRBJ2-1	-	TRBV9	few
CASSPGTLTQEKLFF	TGTGCCAGCAGCCCAGGGACTTTAACCCAAGAAAAACTGTTTTTT	TRBJ1-4	-	TRBV7-9	few
CASSFRTSDQPQHF	TGTGCCAGCAGCTTTAGGACTTCCGATCAGCCCCAGCATTTT	TRBJ1-5	-	TRBV5-6	-
CARGTGAFSGANVLTF	TGTGCCCGCGGGACAGGGGCCTTCTCTGGGGCCAACGTCCTGACTTTC	TRBJ2-6	TRBD1	TRBV30	-
CASSLEGLTGNEQFF	TGTGCCAGCAGCTTAGAGGGGTTAACGGGTAATGAGCAGTTCTTC	TRBJ2-1	-	TRBV7-2	-
CAAGEKLFF	TGTGCCGCGGGGGAAAAACTGTTTTTT	TRBJ1-4	-	TRBV10-3	few
CASSLSRGRVFF	TGTGCCAGCAGCTTATCCAGGGGTCGGGTGTTCTTC	TRBJ2-1	-	TRBV11-3	-
CASRLQVTNYGYTF	TGTGCCAGCAGACTACAAGTGACTAACTATGGCTACACCTTC	TRBJ1-2	-	TRBV7-2	-
CASKGIGLTTDTQYF	TGTGCCAGCAAGGGGATCGGACTGACCACAGATACGCAGTATTTT	TRBJ2-3	-	TRBV25-1	few
CASSLAPGMEYEQYF	TGTGCCAGCAGCTTAGCCCCAGGGATGGAGTACGAGCAGTACTTC	TRBJ2-7	-	TRBV7-6	-
CASSLDRRPEKLFF	TGTGCCAGCAGCCTGGACAGACGACCGGAAAAACTGTTTTTT	TRBJ1-4	-	TRBV7-2	few
CASSLPGQETQYF	TGTGCCAGCAGCTTACCCGGGCAAGAGACCCAGTACTTC	TRBJ2-5	-	TRBV7-2	few
CASSQGPGLVQFF	TGCGCCAGCAGCCAAGGCCCAGGACTAGTCCAGTTCTTC	TRBJ2-1	TRBD2	TRBV4-3	few
CAGSPVERTGELFF	TGTGCCGGATCCCCGGTAGAGCGCACCGGGGAGCTGTTTTTT	TRBJ2-2	-	TRBV7-9	few
CASSVEQAGGYQFF	TGTGCCAGCAGCGTAGAGCAAGCGGGGGGGTACCAGTTCTTC	TRBJ2-1	TRBD2	TRBV9	-
CASRRLAGNTGELFF	TGTGCCAGTAGGCGACTAGCGGGGAACACCGGGGAGCTGTTTTTT	TRBJ2-2	TRBD2	TRBV19	-
CASSVVGKDTGELFF	TGTGCCAGCAGCGTAGTGGGCAAAGACACCGGGGAGCTGTTTTTT	TRBJ2-2	-	TRBV9	few
CASSSHAGAGSIQYF	TGTGCCAGCAGCTCACACGCCGGGGCCGGGTCCATTCAGTACTTC	TRBJ2-4	-	TRBV7-3	-
CASSLSGHGYTF	TGTGCCAGCAGCTTATCCGGGCATGGCTACACCTTC	TRBJ1-2	-	TRBV7-2	few
CASSPDRDWNTEAFF	TGTGCCAGCAGTCCAGACAGGGATTGGAACACTGAAGCTTTCTTT	TRBJ1-1	TRBD1	TRBV27	-
CASSQRVQETQYF	TGTGCCAGCAGCCAGCGGGTCCAAGAGACCCAGTACTTC	TRBJ2-5	-	TRBV7-2	few
CASSSFDNEQFF	TGTGCCAGCAGCTCTTTCGACAATGAGCAGTTCTTC	TRBJ2-1	-	TRBV7-9	few
CASSPDRAYGYTF	TGTGCCAGCAGCCCGGACAGGGCCTATGGCTACACCTTC	TRBJ1-2	TRBD1	TRBV7-3	few
CATSETTNEKLFF	TGTGCCACCAGTGAGACAACTAATGAAAAACTGTTTTTT	TRBJ1-4	-	TRBV15	-
CASSLFGVANTEAFF	TGTGCCAGCAGCTTATTCGGGGTCGCTAACACTGAAGCTTTCTTT	TRBJ1-1	-	TRBV7-2	-
CASRGDGQYF	TGTGCCAGCAGAGGAGACGGGCAGTATTTT	TRBJ2-3	-	TRBV6-6	-
CASSQPGRGNEQFF	TGTGCCAGCAGCCAACCGGGTAGAGGGAATGAGCAGTTCTTC	TRBJ2-1	-	TRBV4-2	few